Each of the 5 T cell receptor beta chains below was sequenced from the same sample in a study of cytomegalovirus exposure and HLA in healthy donors. The PCR used 60 Vbeta and 13 Jbeta primers. Libraries were prepared by immunoSEQ multiplex PCR; TCRdb keeps only in-frame clonotypes and omits some of them. This table has about 170,000 clones, approximately 84% appearing once. Specimen: PBMCs. The receptor source for this set is a man aged 25 to 45 in good health and CMV-seropositive.

The rearrangement links TRBV7-2 to TRBJ2-5; D might be TRBD2 (5 bases). Germline CDR1 SGHTA, CDR2 FQGNSA. There are 15 residues in the CDR3. V lost 1 base to trimming and J lost 2 bases, with 11 bases between them. The CDR3, as DNA: TGTGCCAGCAGCTTAGAGCGGAGAGGGCAAGAGACCCAGTACTTC. It translates to CASSLERRGQETQYF.

V usage is TRBV6-6 and J usage is TRBJ1-1; 7 bases are shared with TRBD1. The germline V gene has CDR1 MNHNY and CDR2 SVGAGI (reference sequence). The CDR3 is 12 residues long. Trimming cost V 5 bases and J 7 bases; bases outside gene matches: 4. The CDR3 loop is CASSRTGNEAFF. The CDR3 DNA follows: TGTGCCAGCAGTCGGACAGGCAATGAAGCTTTCTTT.

V gene TRBV7-3 combines with J gene TRBJ1-1; no definite D call. This CDR3 region has 13 residues. The V gene lost 2 bases and the J gene lost 2 bases, with 6 bases spanning the gap. Germline CDR1 reads SGHTA; CDR2 reads FQGTGA. The CDR3 is CASSLDYNTEAFF. In nucleotides, the CDR3 is TGTGCCAGCAGCTTAGACTACAACACTGAAGCTTTCTTT.

This clone was seen just once. The rearrangement joins TRBV2 to TRBJ2-3, with D possibly being TRBD2 (6 bases). Between the trimmed V and J ends, which lost 6 bases and 4 bases, there was a span of 17 bases. Germline CDR1 and CDR2: SNHLY and FYNNEI. CDR3 length: 15 amino acids. CDR3 loop: CASRVITGGADTQYF. CDR3 sequence (DNA): TGTGCCAGCAGGGTTATAACGGGCGGGGCAGATACGCAGTATTTT.

The V and J genes are TRBV7-2 and TRBJ2-7; D may be TRBD1 (5 bases). Looked up from germline, CDR1 is SGHTA and CDR2 is FQGNSA. The CDR3 runs 13 residues. V lost 3 bases, J lost 2 bases, and 8 bases lay in between. This CDR3 reads CASSFRQPYEQYF. In nucleotides, the CDR3 is TGTGCCAGCAGCTTCAGACAGCCCTACGAGCAGTACTTC.